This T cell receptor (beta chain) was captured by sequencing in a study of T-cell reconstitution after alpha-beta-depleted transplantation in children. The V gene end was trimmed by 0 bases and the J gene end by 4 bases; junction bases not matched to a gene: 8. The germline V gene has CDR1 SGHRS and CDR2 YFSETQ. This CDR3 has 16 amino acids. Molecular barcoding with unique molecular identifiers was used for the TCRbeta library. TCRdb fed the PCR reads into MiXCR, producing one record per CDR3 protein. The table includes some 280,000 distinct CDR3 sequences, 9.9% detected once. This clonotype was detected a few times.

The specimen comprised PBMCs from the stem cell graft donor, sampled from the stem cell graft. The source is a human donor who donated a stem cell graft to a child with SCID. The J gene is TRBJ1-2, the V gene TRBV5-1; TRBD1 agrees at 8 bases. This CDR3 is CASSLGDTGGVYGYTF. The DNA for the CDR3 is TGCGCCAGCAGCTTGGGGGATACAGGGGGAGTCTATGGCTACACCTTC.